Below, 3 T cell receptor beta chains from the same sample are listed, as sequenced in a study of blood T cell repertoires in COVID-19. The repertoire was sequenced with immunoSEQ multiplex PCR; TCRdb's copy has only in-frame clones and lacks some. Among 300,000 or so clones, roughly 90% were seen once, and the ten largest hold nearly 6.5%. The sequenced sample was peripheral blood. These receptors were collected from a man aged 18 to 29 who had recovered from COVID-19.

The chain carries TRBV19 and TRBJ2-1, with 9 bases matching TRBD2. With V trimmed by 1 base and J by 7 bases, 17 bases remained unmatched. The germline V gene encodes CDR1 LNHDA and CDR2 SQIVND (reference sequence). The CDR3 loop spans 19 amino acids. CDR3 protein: CASSIALSAGGYRVNEQFF. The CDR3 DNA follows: TGTGCCAGTAGTATAGCTCTCTCAGCGGGGGGTTATAGGGTGAATGAGCAGTTCTTC.

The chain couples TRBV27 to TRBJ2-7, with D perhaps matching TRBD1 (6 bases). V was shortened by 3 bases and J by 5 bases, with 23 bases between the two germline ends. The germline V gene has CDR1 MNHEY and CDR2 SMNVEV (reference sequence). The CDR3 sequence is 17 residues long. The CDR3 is CASSFLGAGALLDEQYF. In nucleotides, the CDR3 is TGTGCCAGCAGTTTCCTCGGGGCAGGGGCCCTCTTGGACGAGCAGTACTTC.

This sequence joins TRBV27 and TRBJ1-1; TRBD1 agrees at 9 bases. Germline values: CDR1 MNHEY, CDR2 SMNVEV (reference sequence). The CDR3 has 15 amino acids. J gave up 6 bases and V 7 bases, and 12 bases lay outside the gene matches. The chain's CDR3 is CASTKLTGGFSEAFF. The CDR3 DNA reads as TGTGCCAGCACCAAACTTACAGGGGGCTTCTCTGAAGCTTTCTTT.